Presented here are 2 T cell receptor beta chains from one specimen sequenced in a study of blood T cells in healthy people across ages. Sample-barcoded 5' priming and a J-beta primer mix drove a second PCR of roughly 6 to 12 cycles. Each CDR3 protein is one row after TCRdb ran MiXCR on the 5' RACE reads. The table includes about 680,000 distinct CDR3 sequences, around 48% detected once. Sequenced: blood. These TCRs come from a woman aged 55-75 years in good health.

This sequence joins TRBV6-5 and TRBJ2-1; 8 bases are a match to TRBD2. This CDR3 region has 16 residues. V lost 6 bases and J lost 2; bases outside the gene matches: 9. From germline, CDR1 is MNHEY and CDR2 SVGAGI. The CDR3 sequence is CASSHLAGSTYNEQFF. Here the CDR3 DNA reads TGTGCCAGCAGCCACCTAGCGGGTAGCACCTACAATGAGCAGTTCTTC.

Ten or more counts support this clonotype. The V and J genes are TRBV7-2 and TRBJ2-4, with D perhaps TRBD2 (6 bases). The CDR3 extends over 15 amino acids. Germline V gives CDR1 SGHTA, CDR2 FQGNSA. V was pared by 1 base and J by 11 bases, with 18 bases between. The CDR3 is CASSLEGLAVQVQYF. CDR3 in DNA: TGTGCCAGCAGCTTAGAGGGACTGGCAGTCCAGGTTCAGTACTTC.